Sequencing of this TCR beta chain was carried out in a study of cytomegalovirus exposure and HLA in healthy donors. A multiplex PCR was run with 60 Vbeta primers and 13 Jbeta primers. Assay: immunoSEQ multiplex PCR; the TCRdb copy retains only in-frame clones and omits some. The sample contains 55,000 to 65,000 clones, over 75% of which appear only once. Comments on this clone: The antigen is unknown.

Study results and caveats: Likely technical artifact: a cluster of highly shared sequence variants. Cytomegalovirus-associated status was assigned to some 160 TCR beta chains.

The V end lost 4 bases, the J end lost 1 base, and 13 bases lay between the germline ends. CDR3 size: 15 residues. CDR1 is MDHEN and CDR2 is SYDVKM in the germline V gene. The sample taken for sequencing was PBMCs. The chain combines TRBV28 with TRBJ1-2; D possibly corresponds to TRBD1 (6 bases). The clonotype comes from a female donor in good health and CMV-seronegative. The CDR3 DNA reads TGTGCCAGCAGTTCCCCGGACAGAAGTAACTATGGCTACACCTTC. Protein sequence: CASSSPDRSNYGYTF.